This T cell receptor beta chain was sequenced during a study of low-dose radiotherapy and immunotherapy resistance in tumors. Germline V CDR1 and CDR2: LNHNV, YYDKDF (reference sequence). The CDR3 length is 13 residues. Trimming stripped 0 bases from V and 6 bases from J, with 7 bases between. Stated time point: before trial treatment. This clonotype was counted ten times or more. cDNA synthesis used a TRAV/TRBV-specific primer set for both chains. Amplification, which lasted around 22 PCR cycles, used a constant-region primer and V-primer adapter to amplify TCRs. TCRdb fed the reads into MiXCR, producing one record per CDR3 protein. This sample has more than 85,000 distinct CDR3 sequences; 9.4% occur once, and the top ten carry approximately 0.98%.

The sequence was obtained from a male donor with prostate cancer. This chain links TRBV15 with TRBJ2-3; D is unresolved. Sequenced material: PBMCs, taken before treatment. CDR3 amino acids: CATSRDSRDTQYF. The CDR3 coding sequence is TGTGCCACCAGCAGAGATTCGCGGGATACGCAGTATTTT.